The sample holds a few counts of the clone carrying this T cell receptor beta chain. Its antigen is undetermined. The record originates from a study of human T cells and chemical hapten exposure. About the research overall: The study enrolled mostly female patients with alopecia areata, totalis or universalis. Regarding the study as a whole: Expanded TCRs were compared with controls, and the expanded TCRs formed significantly more large CDR3 similarity clusters. Patch test score was positively correlated with the counts of PT1 expanded TCRs.

The V end lost 1 base, the J end lost 4 bases, and 13 bases lay between the germline ends. Germline values: CDR1 SGHDT, CDR2 YYEEEE. This CDR3 spans 15 amino acids. TCRdb reanalysed the RACE reads using MiXCR and keeps one entry per CDR3 protein. The sample has under 450,000 distinct CDR3 sequences, about 6.9% seen once. Specified time point: patch test 2, 6 weeks after DPC sensitization. Treatment: therapeutic diphenylcyclopropenone sensitization with weekly scalp DPC. Sample: whole blood, taken in connection with sensitization to the hapten diphenylcyclopropenone (DPC). This chain links TRBV5-6 with TRBJ2-3; D is possibly TRBD1 or TRBD2 (5 bases each). This clonotype was obtained from a woman aged 18-29 years with alopecia areata. Some clones in this sample may be carry-over from other donors' samples. CDR3 amino acids: CASSLRDGWSDTQYF. The DNA of the CDR3 is TGTGCCAGCAGCTTGAGGGACGGTTGGTCAGATACGCAGTATTTT.